Sequencing of this TCR beta chain was carried out in a study of blood T cell repertoires in COVID-19. Overall study context: Donors in the United States, Italy and Spain gave samples during acute or convalescent COVID-19. PBMCs, B-cell-depleted T cells, or T cells were the source of the cDNA or gDNA that made up the material.

Study processing details: The assay estimated nucleated cells by amplifying reference gene primers. TCRdb's copy holds only in-frame clones and misses some; the assay was immunoSEQ multiplex PCR. From that table come the V and J calls and clone size; the DNA was used to work out D and trimming. The sample holds about 150,000 clones, around 85% seen once. Seattle cases were enrolled at active infection and followed longitudinally. CDR1 and CDR2 from the germline V gene are SGHRS and YFSETQ. The CDR3 loop spans 15 amino acids. With 6 bases removed from V and 2 bases from J, the gap between germline ends came to 15 bases.

This TCR derives from a man older than 75 with COVID-19, enrolled during active disease. The chain joins TRBV5-1 to TRBJ1-3; D is ambiguous. Sequenced: peripheral blood. CDR3 sequence (DNA): TGCGCCAGCAAATTGGGCCCCTCGACTGGAAACACCATATATTTT. Protein product: CASKLGPSTGNTIYF.